This T cell receptor (beta chain) comes out of a study of early T cells in non-severe SARS-CoV-2 infection. Study background: The authors sequenced bulk RNA from unsorted whole blood, leaving chains unpaired.

The table lists this clonotype with a few counts. Its specificity is unknown. The CDR3 covers 17 residues. Per germline, CDR1 LGHNA and CDR2 YSLEER. With 4 bases clipped from V and 2 bases from J, the junction kept 10 bases outside the gene matches. Individually, cDNA molecules had unique molecular identifiers attached to them. One entry per CDR3 protein, called by TCRdb with MiXCR from the 5' RACE reads. The table records 50,000 to 65,000 distinct CDR3 sequences, roughly 14% of them present only once. Regarding the study as a whole: Comparison of clonotypes with VDJdb favored anti-spike CD8 responses while missing private and CD4 specificities.

The J gene is TRBJ2-3, the V gene TRBV4-3, with 9 bases fitting TRBD2. Input material: whole blood. The receptor's source is an adult who was a healthcare worker with PCR-confirmed SARS-CoV-2 infection or an uninfected control (not recorded which). The CDR3 sequence is CASSLSATSGYTDTQYF. DNA of the CDR3: TGCGCCAGCAGCCTCAGCGCCACTAGCGGGTACACAGATACGCAGTATTTT.